The clone carrying this T cell receptor (beta chain) was recorded a few times. Its antigen is unidentified. MiXCR, run by TCRdb on the reads, gives a single entry per CDR3 protein. The sample carries about 890,000 distinct CDR3 sequences, around 32% recorded once. The data belong to a study of T cell repertoires in cytomegalovirus infection. Sequenced material: cultured CD8+ T cells from PBMCs, taken from culture after CMV antigen stimulation. This TCR was recovered from a human donor in good health (CMV status not recorded). Some clones in this sample may be carry-over from other donors' samples.

CDR3 coding DNA: TGTGCCAGTAGTATCGTCGGCCGCACTGAAGCTTTCTTT. This sequence encodes CASSIVGRTEAFF. The rearrangement links TRBV19 to TRBJ1-1, with D unclear. The CDR3 consists of 13 residues. V shed 3 bases and J shed 4 bases, with 9 bases lying between them. CDR1 is LNHDA, CDR2 SQIVND, per germline (reference sequence).